This TCR beta chain was captured by sequencing in a study of cytomegalovirus exposure and HLA in healthy donors. Study details: Early released data had about 85 million unique TCRs, all coming from HLA-typed donors.

Points from the study as a whole: Per a later analysis, roughly 17,000 TCR beta sequences showed association with HLA alleles at 0.05 false discovery rate. With later analysis, a missense DCLRE1C variant became linked to TCR beta V- and J-gene trimming.

In germline, CDR1 is GTSNPN, CDR2 SVGIG (reference sequence). There are 16 residues in the CDR3. Deletions cut 0 bases from V and 7 bases from J, with 16 bases between. 13 Jbeta primers and 60 Vbeta primers were used for the PCR. Clones were sequenced by immunoSEQ multiplex PCR, and TCRdb holds only the in-frame ones, with some missing. The sample yields more than 75,000 clones, roughly 77% seen once. Note on this clone: Its antigen is not identified.

The origin of this receptor is a woman in her forties in good health and CMV-seropositive. The chain uses TRBV30 and TRBJ1-6; possibly TRBD1 for D (6 bases). Sequenced material: PBMCs. The CDR3 sequence: CAWSVPHDRSNSPLHF. The DNA for the CDR3 is TGTGCCTGGAGTGTACCCCACGACAGGAGCAATTCACCCCTCCACTTT.